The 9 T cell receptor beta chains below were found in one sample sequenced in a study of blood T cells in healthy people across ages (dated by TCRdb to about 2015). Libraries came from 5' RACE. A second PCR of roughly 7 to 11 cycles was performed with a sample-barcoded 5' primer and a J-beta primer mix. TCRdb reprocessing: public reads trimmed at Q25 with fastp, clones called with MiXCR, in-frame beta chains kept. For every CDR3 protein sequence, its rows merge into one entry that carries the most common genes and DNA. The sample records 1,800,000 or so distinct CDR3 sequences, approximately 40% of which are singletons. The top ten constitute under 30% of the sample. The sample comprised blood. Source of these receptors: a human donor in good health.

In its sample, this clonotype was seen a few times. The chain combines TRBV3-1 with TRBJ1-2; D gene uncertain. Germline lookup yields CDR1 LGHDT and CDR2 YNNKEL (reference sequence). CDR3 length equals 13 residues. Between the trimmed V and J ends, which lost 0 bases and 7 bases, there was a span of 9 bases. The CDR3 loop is CASSQETRSGYTF. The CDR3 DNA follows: TGTGCCAGCAGCCAAGAAACAAGGTCTGGCTACACCTTC.

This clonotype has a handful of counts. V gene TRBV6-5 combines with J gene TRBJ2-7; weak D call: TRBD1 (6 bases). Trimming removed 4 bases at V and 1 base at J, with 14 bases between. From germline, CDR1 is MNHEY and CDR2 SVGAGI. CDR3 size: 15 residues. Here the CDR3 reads CASSSPRDTSYEQYF. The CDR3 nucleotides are TGTGCCAGCAGTTCCCCCCGGGACACATCCTACGAGCAGTACTTC.

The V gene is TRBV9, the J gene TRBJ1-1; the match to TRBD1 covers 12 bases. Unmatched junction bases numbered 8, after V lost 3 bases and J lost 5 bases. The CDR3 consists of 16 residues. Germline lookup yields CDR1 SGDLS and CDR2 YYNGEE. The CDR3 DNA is TGTGCCAGCAGCGCCGGGACAGGGGGCTTAAGGACTGAAGCTTTCTTT. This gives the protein CASSAGTGGLRTEAFF. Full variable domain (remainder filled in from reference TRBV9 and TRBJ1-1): DSGVTQTPKHLITATGQRVTLRCSPRSGDLSVYWYQQSLDQGLQFLIQYYNGEERAKGNILERFSAQQFPDLHSELNLSSLELGDSALYFCASSAGTGGLRTEAFFGQGTRLTVV.

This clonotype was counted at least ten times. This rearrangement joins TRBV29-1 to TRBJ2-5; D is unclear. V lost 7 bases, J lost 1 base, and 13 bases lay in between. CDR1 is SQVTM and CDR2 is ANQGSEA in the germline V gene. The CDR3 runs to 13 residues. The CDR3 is CSAGMPAQETQYF. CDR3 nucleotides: TGCAGCGCTGGGATGCCAGCCCAAGAGACCCAGTACTTC.

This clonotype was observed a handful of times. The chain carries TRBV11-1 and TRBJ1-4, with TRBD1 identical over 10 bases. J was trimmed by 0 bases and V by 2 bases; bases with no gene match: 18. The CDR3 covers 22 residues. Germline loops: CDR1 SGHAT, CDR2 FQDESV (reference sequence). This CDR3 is CASSLPGQGLGRPTPTNEKLFF. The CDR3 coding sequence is TGTGCCAGCAGCTTACCGGGACAGGGGTTGGGTCGCCCAACGCCAACTAATGAAAAACTGTTTTTT.

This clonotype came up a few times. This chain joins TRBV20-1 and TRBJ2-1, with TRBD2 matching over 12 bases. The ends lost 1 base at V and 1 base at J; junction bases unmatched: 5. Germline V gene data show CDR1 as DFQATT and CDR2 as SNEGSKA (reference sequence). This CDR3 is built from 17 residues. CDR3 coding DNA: TGCAGTGCTAGAGTGGCTAGCGGGGGGGGTTCCTACAATGAGCAGTTCTTC. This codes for CSARVASGGGSYNEQFF.

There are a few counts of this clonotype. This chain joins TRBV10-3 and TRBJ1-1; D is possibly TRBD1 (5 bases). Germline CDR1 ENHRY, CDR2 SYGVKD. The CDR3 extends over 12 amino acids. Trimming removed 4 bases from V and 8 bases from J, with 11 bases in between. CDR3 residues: CAISVGTTEAFF. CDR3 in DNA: TGTGCCATCAGTGTTGGGACTACCGAAGCTTTCTTT.

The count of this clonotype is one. CDR3 amino acids: CSAPGTRADSNTGELFF. DNA for the CDR3: TGCAGTGCGCCAGGGACTAGGGCCGATTCGAACACCGGGGAGCTGTTTTTT. The chain combines TRBV20-1 with TRBJ2-2, with 8 bases identical to TRBD2. This CDR3 contains 17 residues. Trimming removed 6 bases from V and 0 bases from J; junction bases left unmatched: 12. Germline-derived CDR1 and CDR2 are DFQATT and SNEGSKA (reference sequence).

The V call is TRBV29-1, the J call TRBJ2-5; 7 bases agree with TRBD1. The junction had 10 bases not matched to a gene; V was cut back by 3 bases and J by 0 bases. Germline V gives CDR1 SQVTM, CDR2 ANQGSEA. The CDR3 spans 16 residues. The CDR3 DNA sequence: TGCAGCGTTGATTCCACCGGGACAGCCTACCAAGAGACCCAGTACTTC. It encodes CSVDSTGTAYQETQYF.